This T cell receptor beta chain was recorded in a study of blood T cell repertoires in COVID-19. In the study overall: From the United States, Italy and Spain came samples of acute and convalescent COVID-19. PBMCs, B-cell-depleted T cells, or T cells were the source of the cDNA or gDNA that made up the material.

Source study methods: Estimation of nucleated cell counts was performed using reference gene primer amplification. Clones were read by immunoSEQ multiplex PCR, and TCRdb kept only the in-frame ones, dropping some. V and J calls plus clone size are reproduced from that table; the DNA served to infer D and trimming. Counted here are about 190,000 clones, 80% to 90% occurring once; the ten biggest clones make up around 11%. Trimming pared 6 bases from V and 0 bases from J, leaving 12 bases between. Germline CDR1 is MDHEN and CDR2 is SYDVKM. CDR3 size: 15 residues. A Seattle source enrolled patients during active infection and followed them longitudinally.

The origin of this receptor is a woman over 75 with COVID-19, enrolled during active disease. This chain connects TRBV28 to TRBJ1-5, with D possibly TRBD1 on 5 matching bases. The material sequenced was peripheral blood. CDR3 sequence: CASSPWDFSNQPQHF. As DNA, the CDR3 is TGTGCCAGCAGCCCTTGGGACTTTAGCAATCAGCCCCAGCATTTT.